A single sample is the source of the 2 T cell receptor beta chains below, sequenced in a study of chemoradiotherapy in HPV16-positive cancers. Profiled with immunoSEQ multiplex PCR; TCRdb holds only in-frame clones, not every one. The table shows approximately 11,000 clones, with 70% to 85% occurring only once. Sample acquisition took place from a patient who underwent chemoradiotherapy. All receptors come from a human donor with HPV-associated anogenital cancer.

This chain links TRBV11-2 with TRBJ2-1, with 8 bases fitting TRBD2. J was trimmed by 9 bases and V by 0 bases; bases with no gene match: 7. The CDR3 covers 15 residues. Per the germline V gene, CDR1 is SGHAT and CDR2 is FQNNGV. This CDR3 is CASSLDGVAGPEQFF. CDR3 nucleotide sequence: TGTGCCAGCAGCTTAGATGGGGTAGCGGGGCCTGAGCAGTTCTTC.

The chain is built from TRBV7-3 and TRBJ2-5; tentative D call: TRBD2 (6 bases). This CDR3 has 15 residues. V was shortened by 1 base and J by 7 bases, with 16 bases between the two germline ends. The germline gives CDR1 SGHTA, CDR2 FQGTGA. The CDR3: CASSLRGETRGTQYF. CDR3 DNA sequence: TGTGCCAGCAGCTTAAGGGGGGAGACTCGGGGGACCCAGTACTTC. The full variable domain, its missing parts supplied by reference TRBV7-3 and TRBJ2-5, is GAGVSQTPSNKVTEKGKYVELRCDPISGHTALYWYRQSLGQGPEFLIYFQGTGAADDSGLPNDRFFAVRPEGSVSTLKIQRTERGDSAVYLCASSLRGETRGTQYFGPGTRLLVL.